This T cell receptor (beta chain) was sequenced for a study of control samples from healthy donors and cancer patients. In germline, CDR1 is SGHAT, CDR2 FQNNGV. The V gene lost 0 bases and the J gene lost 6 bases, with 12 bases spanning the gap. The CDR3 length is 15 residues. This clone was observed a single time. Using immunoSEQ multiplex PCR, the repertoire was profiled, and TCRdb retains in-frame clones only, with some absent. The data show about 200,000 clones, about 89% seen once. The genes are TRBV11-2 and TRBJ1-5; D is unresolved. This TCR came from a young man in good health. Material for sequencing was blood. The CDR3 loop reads CASSLDWAGTQPQHF. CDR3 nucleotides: TGTGCCAGCAGCTTAGATTGGGCAGGCACTCAGCCCCAGCATTTT.